The 15 T cell receptor beta chains listed next were all sequenced from one sample in a study of T cell changes during pregnancy in multiple sclerosis (dated by TCRdb to between 2018 and 2021). Library construction relied on the immunoSEQ multiplex PCR assay. TCRdb obtained this table from immuneACCESS and retained in-frame rearrangements with V and J assigned. These tables miss some clones; where compared with another copy, unresolved V genes account for less than half of the shortfall, and the remainder is unexplained. The sample has 30,000 to 35,000 clones on record, 90% of them singletons. The ten largest clones take up approximately 12% of the sample. Sequences were derived from CD8+ T cells from peripheral blood mononuclear cells, sampled in the first trimester of pregnancy. These receptors originate from a female donor with multiple sclerosis, enrolled in a pregnancy study.

This chain joins TRBV14 and TRBJ1-3; D unresolved. The ends were cut back, 0 bases at V and 4 bases at J, with 13 bases in the middle. Germline V gene sequence: CDR1 SGHDN, CDR2 FVKESK. The CDR3 has 16 amino acids. The CDR3 sequence is CASSQDLTGSGNTIYF. DNA for the CDR3: TGTGCCAGCAGCCAAGATCTTACCGGGAGCGGAAACACCATATATTTT.

The chain uses TRBV7-9 and TRBJ2-7; 12 bases are shared with TRBD2. Germline CDR1 reads SEHNR; CDR2 reads FQNEAQ (reference sequence). J was trimmed by 6 bases and V by 6 bases; bases with no gene match: 9. The CDR3 has 15 amino acids. The CDR3 spells CASRLAGGLGAEQYF. The CDR3 bases are TGTGCCAGCAGGCTAGCGGGAGGGCTCGGCGCCGAGCAGTACTTC.

The chain uses TRBV5-6 and TRBJ2-3; 7 bases agree with TRBD2. Germline CDR1 SGHDT, CDR2 YYEEEE. With 1 base clipped from V and 3 bases from J, the junction kept 2 bases outside the gene matches. The CDR3 has 14 amino acids. Written as DNA, the CDR3 is TGTGCCAGCAGCTTGTGGGGAGGGACAGATACGCAGTATTTT. Translated, it gives CASSLWGGTDTQYF.

The J gene is TRBJ2-1, the V gene TRBV6-5, with TRBD2 identical over 9 bases. There are 14 residues in the CDR3. From germline, CDR1 is MNHEY and CDR2 SVGAGI. Trimming took 8 bases from V and 9 from J; bases not matched to a gene: 11. The CDR3 loop reads CASGAGGLLVEQFF. In DNA, the CDR3 is TGTGCCAGCGGGGCGGGAGGGTTGTTAGTTGAGCAGTTCTTC.

This clone is a singleton in its sample. This chain joins TRBV7-9 and TRBJ2-1; weak D call: TRBD2 (5 bases). The V gene lost 2 bases and the J gene lost 4 bases, with 18 bases spanning the gap. The length of the CDR3 is 17 residues. The V gene's germline CDR1 is SEHNR and CDR2 FQNEAQ (reference sequence). The CDR3 here is CASSLTRWERGYNEQFF. The CDR3 DNA reads TGTGCCAGCAGCTTAACTCGATGGGAGAGAGGGTACAATGAGCAGTTCTTC.

The chain couples TRBV9 to TRBJ2-1, with 9 nucleotides matching TRBD1. From germline, CDR1 is SGDLS and CDR2 YYNGEE. CDR3 length: 21 residues. V was pared by 3 bases and J by 5 bases, with 24 bases of the junction left unmatched. In nucleotides, the CDR3 is TGTGCCAGCAGCGACTCCTACTACGGACAGGGGCTTAGCGATCAGGACAATGAGCAGTTCTTC. As protein: CASSDSYYGQGLSDQDNEQFF.

The chain uses TRBV7-6 and TRBJ1-1; 7 bases match TRBD1. The germline V gene has CDR1 SGHVS and CDR2 FNYEAQ. CDR3 length: 12 residues. The J segment lost 8 bases and the V segment lost 5 bases, leaving 5 bases of the junction unmatched. CDR3 nucleotides: TGTGCCAGCAGCGACAGGGCCGGGGAAGCTTTCTTT. The encoded protein is CASSDRAGEAFF. The variable domain in full, with the rest retrieved from reference TRBV7-6 and TRBJ1-1, is GAGVSQSPRYKVTKRGQDVALRCDPISGHVSLYWYRQALGQGPEFLTYFNYEAQQDKSGLPNDRFSAERPEGSISTLTIQRTEQRDSAMYRCASSDRAGEAFFGQGTRLTVV.

The rearrangement uses TRBV2 and TRBJ2-3; no definite D call. The germline V gene encodes CDR1 SNHLY and CDR2 FYNNEI. The CDR3 runs to 12 residues. Trimming removed 0 bases at V and 11 bases at J, with 9 bases between. CDR3 sequence (DNA): TGTGCCAGCAGTGAAGCTCCTCTTTGGCAGTATTTT. Protein product: CASSEAPLWQYF.

The chain combines TRBV9 with TRBJ2-7, with TRBD1 matching over 7 bases. The V and J ends lost 2 bases and 2 bases, in that order; junction bases with no gene match: 10. This CDR3 contains 16 residues. CDR1 is SGDLS, CDR2 YYNGEE, per germline. DNA of the CDR3: TGTGCCAGCAGCGTTCCCCTCCAGGGGGTTGCCTACGAGCAGTACTTC. It is translated as CASSVPLQGVAYEQYF.

On this clone: The same CDR3 arises from other DNA sequences in this sample as well. The chain joins TRBV28 to TRBJ1-1; maybe TRBD1 (5 bases). Germline-derived CDR1 and CDR2 are MDHEN and SYDVKM. This CDR3 comprises 13 residues. V lost 5 bases, J lost 2 bases, and 9 bases lay in between. Here the CDR3 DNA reads TGTGCCAGCAGTCTCGGACAAAACACTGAAGCTTTCTTT. It translates to CASSLGQNTEAFF.

The gene calls are TRBV29-1 and TRBJ2-7, with D perhaps matching TRBD1 (6 bases). Trimming stripped 4 bases from V and 1 base from J, with 14 bases between. This CDR3 contains 14 residues. Germline V gives CDR1 SQVTM, CDR2 ANQGSEA. The chain's CDR3 is CSVVDSQTSYEQYF. The CDR3 DNA reads TGCAGCGTTGTGGACAGCCAGACGTCCTACGAGCAGTACTTC.

This clone was seen more than once but under ten times. This chain connects TRBV5-5 to TRBJ1-5; maybe TRBD1 (6 bases). Germline CDR1 SGHKS, CDR2 YYEKEE (reference sequence). Trimming removed 1 base from V and 7 bases from J, with 12 bases in between. The CDR3 totals 14 residues. CDR3 nucleotide sequence: TGTGCCAGCAGCTTGATGGCAGGGGACCAGCCCCAGCATTTT. This translates into CASSLMAGDQPQHF.

The gene calls are TRBV27 and TRBJ2-5, with 9 bases fitting TRBD1. The CDR3 extends over 13 amino acids. V shed 3 bases, J shed 13 bases, and the junction held 9 bases outside the gene matches. CDR1 is MNHEY and CDR2 is SMNVEV in the germline V gene (reference sequence). The CDR3 nucleotides read TGTGCCAGCAGTTTCACCCGGGACAGGGTATCGTACTTC. As protein: CASSFTRDRVSYF.

CDR3 sequence reads: CASSETGLAYSYEQYF. As DNA, the CDR3 is TGTGCCAGCAGTGAAACAGGACTAGCGTATTCCTACGAGCAGTACTTC. The chain has TRBV2 and TRBJ2-7, with 9 bases fitting TRBD2. This CDR3 has 16 residues. V shed 2 bases and J 1 base; nucleotides not matched to a gene: 6. Germline CDR1 SNHLY, CDR2 FYNNEI.

Concerning this clone: A junction boundary mismatches the germline segment, possibly from a read error. The V and J genes are TRBV5-1 and TRBJ1-5; a weak D match, TRBD1 (6 bases). The germline CDR1 and CDR2 sequences are SGHRS and YFSETQ. This CDR3 is built from 14 residues. The CDR3, as DNA: TGTGCCAGCAGCGGGGGACACCCGAATCAGCCCCAGCATTTT. Its translation is CASSGGHPNQPQHF.